The clone carrying this T cell receptor (beta chain) was detected ten times or more. The antigen remains unidentified. One entry per CDR3 protein, called by TCRdb with MiXCR from the 5' RACE reads. Among about 10,000 distinct CDR3 sequences, around 10% were seen once, and the ten largest hold under 35%. The sample belongs to a study of spatial heterogeneity in lung cancer. Across the whole study: A total of approximately 77 untreated early-stage non-small cell lung cancer patients served as donors. PBMC samples from follow-up, when available, were sequenced at a median of roughly two years post-resection. The study's findings and limits: Detection of ubiquitous tumor TCRs in blood was higher at resection than follow-up.

Documented time point: blood at routine non-recurrence follow-up after resection. Researchers sequenced whole RNA taken from tumor, nontumor lung or frozen PBMC without sorting. CDR1 is MNHNY, CDR2 SVGAGI, per germline (reference sequence). This CDR3 has 17 residues. With 2 bases clipped from V and 7 bases from J, the junction kept 8 bases outside the gene matches. The origin of this receptor is a female donor with early-stage non-small cell lung cancer. The sample here was PBMCs, taken at follow-up. The chain joins TRBV6-6 to TRBJ2-1; 13 bases agree with TRBD2. The DNA for the CDR3 is TGTGCCAGCAGTTACGACAAACTAGCGGGGGGGCGGAATGAGCAGTTCTTC. Its protein is CASSYDKLAGGRNEQFF.